The rows below give T cell receptor beta chains drawn from one sample of a study of blood T cells in healthy people across ages. TCRdb independently ran MiXCR on the 5' RACE reads; one entry per CDR3 protein. The sample includes about 1.4 million distinct CDR3 sequences, 59% of them seen just once. The sequenced sample consisted of blood. The receptors were sampled from a man between 18 and 29 years old in good health. Both conserved end residues are part of each CDR3. A D gene is named only where the DNA matches it firmly. Expanded clones get a size class; other rows say once, few or many, or leave the size out.

d_call: TRBD2; j_call: TRBJ2-1; clone_size: -; v_call: TRBV20-1; cdr3_nt: TGCAGTGCAATGGGGTTCGTGCGGGAGGGGTTCAACAATGAGCAGTTCTTC; cdr3_aa: CSAMGFVREGFNNEQFF
d_call: TRBD1; j_call: TRBJ1-4; clone_size: -; v_call: TRBV5-1; cdr3_nt: TGCGCCAGCAGCTTGAAACAGGGGGAAAATGAAAAACTGTTTTTT; cdr3_aa: CASSLKQGENEKLFF
d_call: TRBD2; j_call: TRBJ2-2; clone_size: -; v_call: TRBV6-5; cdr3_nt: TGTGCCAGCTCCAGCGGGGGGGCGGACGGGGAGCTGTTTTTT; cdr3_aa: CASSSGGADGELFF
d_call: TRBD1; j_call: TRBJ2-1; clone_size: many; v_call: TRBV6-5; cdr3_nt: TGTGCCAGCAGGGGACAGGGGTCCTACAATGAGCAGTTCTTC; cdr3_aa: CASRGQGSYNEQFF
d_call: -; j_call: TRBJ2-7; clone_size: -; v_call: TRBV20-1; cdr3_nt: TGCAGTGCGCACCCTCAAGAAGCTCAAGGGTTTTATGAGCAGTACTTC; cdr3_aa: CSAHPQEAQGFYEQYF
d_call: -; j_call: TRBJ2-2; clone_size: -; v_call: TRBV7-2; cdr3_nt: TGTGTCAGCAGCCTTATAGACACCGGGGAGCTGTTTTTT; cdr3_aa: CVSSLIDTGELFF
d_call: TRBD1; j_call: TRBJ2-7; clone_size: few; v_call: TRBV4-1; cdr3_nt: TGCGCCAGCAGCCAAGTGTTCCCCGGGACAGGGTTCTACGAGCAGTACTTC; cdr3_aa: CASSQVFPGTGFYEQYF
d_call: TRBD1; j_call: TRBJ1-2; clone_size: -; v_call: TRBV4-1; cdr3_nt: TGCGCCAGCAGCCCCACCGGGGGGACAGGGGTTTATGGCTACACCTTC; cdr3_aa: CASSPTGGTGVYGYTF
d_call: TRBD2; j_call: TRBJ2-5; clone_size: -; v_call: TRBV29-1; cdr3_nt: TGCAGCGTTACCCTAGCGGGGGCCTATTCACAAGAGACCCAGTACTTC; cdr3_aa: CSVTLAGAYSQETQYF
d_call: TRBD1; j_call: TRBJ1-2; clone_size: few; v_call: TRBV7-2; cdr3_nt: TGTGCCAGCAGCGGTCCGGGACAGGAGGGTATGCACTACACCTTC; cdr3_aa: CASSGPGQEGMHYTF
d_call: -; j_call: TRBJ2-7; clone_size: -; v_call: TRBV4-1; cdr3_nt: TGCGCCAGCAGCCCCTCTACCCGTGAGCAGTACTTC; cdr3_aa: CASSPSTREQYF
d_call: -; j_call: TRBJ2-6; clone_size: -; v_call: TRBV6-2/TRBV6-3; cdr3_nt: TGTGCCAGCAGCCGAAGCCTCTCTGGGGCCAACGTCCTGACTTTC; cdr3_aa: CASSRSLSGANVLTF
d_call: TRBD1; j_call: TRBJ1-5; clone_size: many; v_call: TRBV12-3/TRBV12-4; cdr3_nt: TGTGCCAGCAGCCCGGACAGGGGCAATCAGCCCCAGCATTTT; cdr3_aa: CASSPDRGNQPQHF
d_call: TRBD2; j_call: TRBJ2-1; clone_size: -; v_call: TRBV29-1; cdr3_nt: TGCAGCGCTAGCGGGAGAAGGACCCTCGGCAATGAGCAGTTCTTC; cdr3_aa: CSASGRRTLGNEQFF
d_call: -; j_call: TRBJ2-7; clone_size: -; v_call: TRBV5-1; cdr3_nt: TGCGCCAGGAGCGAGCAGGGGACTGTCTACGAGCAGTACTTC; cdr3_aa: CARSEQGTVYEQYF
d_call: -; j_call: TRBJ2-7; clone_size: -; v_call: TRBV7-8; cdr3_nt: TGTGCCAGCAGTCCCAAGCTCCCGGGAAGCCTTTACGAGCAGTACTTC; cdr3_aa: CASSPKLPGSLYEQYF
d_call: -; j_call: TRBJ1-2; clone_size: -; v_call: TRBV29-1; cdr3_nt: TGCAGTATCGAAGGGAGTCTATATGGCTACACCTTC; cdr3_aa: CSIEGSLYGYTF
d_call: -; j_call: TRBJ1-2; clone_size: -; v_call: TRBV18; cdr3_nt: TGTGCCAGCTCACCATTGCGTTTCGGCAGAGTTGAGACTCCGACGTATGGCTACACCTTC; cdr3_aa: CASSPLRFGRVETPTYGYTF
d_call: TRBD2; j_call: TRBJ2-3; clone_size: -; v_call: TRBV29-1; cdr3_nt: TGCAGCGTGGGGGCTAGCGGGAGAATAGATACGCAGTATTTT; cdr3_aa: CSVGASGRIDTQYF
d_call: -; j_call: TRBJ1-1; clone_size: -; v_call: TRBV6-5; cdr3_nt: TGTGCCAGCAGTTACTCACCCGACGAAGCTTTCTTT; cdr3_aa: CASSYSPDEAFF
d_call: -; j_call: TRBJ2-7; clone_size: once; v_call: TRBV7-8; cdr3_nt: TGTGCCAGCAGCTTATTAACAGGGCGGTACGAGCAGTACTTC; cdr3_aa: CASSLLTGRYEQYF
d_call: TRBD1; j_call: TRBJ1-1; clone_size: few; v_call: TRBV5-1; cdr3_nt: TGCGCCAGCAGCTTGAGGGGACAGGGCAATGAAGCTTTCTTT; cdr3_aa: CASSLRGQGNEAFF
d_call: -; j_call: TRBJ1-6; clone_size: -; v_call: TRBV5-1; cdr3_nt: TGCGCCAGCAGCGTGAGTGGGGCTTCACCCCTCCACTTT; cdr3_aa: CASSVSGASPLHF
d_call: -; j_call: TRBJ2-7; clone_size: -; v_call: TRBV6-6; cdr3_nt: TGTGCCAGTAGAAAGGGTGGCGGGGAATCTTCCTACGAGCAGTACTTC; cdr3_aa: CASRKGGGESSYEQYF
d_call: -; j_call: TRBJ2-1; clone_size: -; v_call: TRBV20-1; cdr3_nt: TGCAGTGCTAGAGAAGGCGGCTCCGCCAATGAGCAGTTCTTC; cdr3_aa: CSAREGGSANEQFF
d_call: -; j_call: TRBJ1-5; clone_size: few; v_call: TRBV12-3/TRBV12-4; cdr3_nt: TGTGCCAGCAGTTTAGGTGTCCAGGCTCAGCCCCAGCATTTT; cdr3_aa: CASSLGVQAQPQHF
d_call: -; j_call: TRBJ2-7; clone_size: many; v_call: TRBV4-1; cdr3_nt: TGCGCCAGCAGCCAAGTTGGAGCCAGCTACGAGCAGTACTTC; cdr3_aa: CASSQVGASYEQYF
d_call: TRBD1; j_call: TRBJ2-7; clone_size: few; v_call: TRBV7-2; cdr3_nt: TGTGCCAGCAGCTTAAGACAGGGACCCTCCTACGAGCAGTACTTC; cdr3_aa: CASSLRQGPSYEQYF
d_call: TRBD2; j_call: TRBJ2-1; clone_size: -; v_call: TRBV6-5; cdr3_nt: TGTGCCAGCTCGGGGGGGGTGGCGTTGTACAATGAGCAGTTCTTC; cdr3_aa: CASSGGVALYNEQFF
d_call: TRBD1; j_call: TRBJ2-5; clone_size: -; v_call: TRBV27; cdr3_nt: TGTGCCAGCAGTTCCGGTTATGGGACAGAAACCGAAAGCCAAGAGACCCAGTACTTC; cdr3_aa: CASSSGYGTETESQETQYF
d_call: -; j_call: TRBJ2-4; clone_size: few; v_call: TRBV30; cdr3_nt: TGTGCCTGGAGTGAACAAAACATTCAGTACTTC; cdr3_aa: CAWSEQNIQYF
d_call: TRBD2; j_call: TRBJ2-5; clone_size: -; v_call: TRBV10-3; cdr3_nt: TGTGCCATCAGTCTCCTTAGCGGGGGTCAAGAGACCCAGTACTTC; cdr3_aa: CAISLLSGGQETQYF
d_call: TRBD1; j_call: TRBJ2-5; clone_size: -; v_call: TRBV24-1; cdr3_nt: TGTGCCACCAGTGATCCGGACAGGGGCTACAATGAGCAGTACTTC; cdr3_aa: CATSDPDRGYNEQYF
d_call: -; j_call: TRBJ1-6; clone_size: -; v_call: TRBV13; cdr3_nt: TGTGCCAGCAGCGCCCATTCACCCCTCCACTTT; cdr3_aa: CASSAHSPLHF
d_call: -; j_call: TRBJ2-1; clone_size: -; v_call: TRBV20-1; cdr3_nt: TGCAGTTCAAGACTGGGAGCGGAGCAGTTCTTC; cdr3_aa: CSSRLGAEQFF
d_call: -; j_call: TRBJ2-3; clone_size: few; v_call: TRBV5-1; cdr3_nt: TGCGCCAGCAGCTCGAGGGACACCCTTCGCACAGATACGCAGTATTTT; cdr3_aa: CASSSRDTLRTDTQYF
d_call: TRBD1; j_call: TRBJ2-5; clone_size: once; v_call: TRBV7-9; cdr3_nt: TGTGCCAGCAGCTTAGGATTTGGACAGGGAAAAATCAGAGGGGCCCAGTACTTC; cdr3_aa: CASSLGFGQGKIRGAQYF
d_call: -; j_call: TRBJ2-7; clone_size: -; v_call: TRBV6-6; cdr3_nt: TGTGCCAGCCGGGCTGTCGACGAGCAGTACTTC; cdr3_aa: CASRAVDEQYF
d_call: -; j_call: TRBJ1-2; clone_size: -; v_call: TRBV18; cdr3_nt: TGTGCCAGCTCACCAATGGGAAATGGCTACACCTTC; cdr3_aa: CASSPMGNGYTF
d_call: -; j_call: TRBJ2-7; clone_size: -; v_call: TRBV27; cdr3_nt: TGTGCCAGCAGCAGTGTAGGGCGTAATTCCTACGAGCAGTACTTC; cdr3_aa: CASSSVGRNSYEQYF
d_call: TRBD1; j_call: TRBJ1-6; clone_size: -; v_call: TRBV9; cdr3_nt: TGTGCCAGCAGCGTTGGACAGGGATATAATTCACCCCTCCACTTT; cdr3_aa: CASSVGQGYNSPLHF
d_call: TRBD2; j_call: TRBJ2-7; clone_size: few; v_call: TRBV7-9; cdr3_nt: TGTGCCAGCGCCTACGCGGGGGGATACTCCTACGAGCAGTACTTC; cdr3_aa: CASAYAGGYSYEQYF
d_call: -; j_call: TRBJ1-2; clone_size: -; v_call: TRBV20-1; cdr3_nt: TGCAGTGCTAGAGATCCACGTGGCAGGGAAGGAGGCTACACCTTC; cdr3_aa: CSARDPRGREGGYTF
d_call: -; j_call: TRBJ2-1; clone_size: -; v_call: TRBV7-2; cdr3_nt: TGTGCCAGCAGGCTAGTGGGGGGACTCAATGAGCAGTTCTTC; cdr3_aa: CASRLVGGLNEQFF
d_call: -; j_call: TRBJ2-6; clone_size: -; v_call: TRBV29-1; cdr3_nt: TGCAGCGTTGTCGACGGGAGTGGGGCCAACGTCCTGACTTTC; cdr3_aa: CSVVDGSGANVLTF